The clone carrying this T cell receptor (beta chain) was seen a few times. Its matching antigen is unknown. In germline, CDR1 is SGHRS, CDR2 YFSETQ. The CDR3 runs to 16 residues. J was trimmed by 2 bases and V by 4 bases; bases with no gene match: 3. This sample stems from a study of T-cell memory formation after mild COVID-19. Study-level points and caveats: Confirmation of SARS-CoV-2 specificity was lacking for second-wave clones peaking day 37. Clones that shrank (day 15 to 85) were balanced CD4/CD8, whereas later expanders leaned CD4+. CD4+ contracting clones were found mainly in CM and EM, and CD8+ ones in EMRA.

Each CDR3 protein gets one entry after TCRdb re-called the 5' RACE reads with MiXCR. The table lists 450,000 to 650,000 distinct CDR3 sequences, roughly 21% of them singletons. This TCR derives from an adult woman who had mild COVID-19 (a few samples of this study predate the infection). Cell type and time point are not known. The gene calls are TRBV5-1 and TRBJ2-3, with 14 bases fitting TRBD2. The sample was PBMCs or a T cell subset sorted from them (not recorded which). The CDR3 DNA sequence: TGCGCCAGCAGCCGGGGACTAGCGGGGGACACAGATACGCAGTATTTT. Its translation: CASSRGLAGDTDTQYF. The full variable domain, with the rest looked up from reference TRBV5-1 and TRBJ2-3, is KAGVTQTPRYLIKTRGQQVTLSCSPISGHRSVSWYQQTPGQGLQFLFEYFSETQRNKGNFPGRFSGRQFSNSRSEMNVSTLELGDSALYLCASSRGLAGDTDTQYFGPGTRLTVL.